The 20 T cell receptor beta chains in this list originate from one sample, sequenced in a study of blood T cell repertoires in COVID-19. Here immunoSEQ multiplex PCR was the method, and the copy in TCRdb shows in-frame clones only, minus some. Altogether about 260,000 clones are present, 70% to 90% being singletons, with the ten largest covering more than 4.5%. The sequencing sample was made of peripheral blood. The receptor set was obtained from a woman aged 55-70 years with COVID-19, enrolled during active disease.

The V call is TRBV2, the J call TRBJ1-1; D may be TRBD1 (5 bases). Germline V gene sequence: CDR1 SNHLY, CDR2 FYNNEI. V was clipped by 7 bases and J by 0 bases, with 15 bases between them. The length of the CDR3 is 15 residues. CDR3: CASTLDSLMNTEAFF. As DNA, the CDR3 is TGTGCCAGCACCCTAGACAGCCTCATGAACACTGAAGCTTTCTTT.

The V and J genes are TRBV20-1 and TRBJ1-1; the D is unclear. The CDR3 runs to 11 residues. V lost 0 bases and J 11 bases, leaving 10 bases between the germline ends. Looked up from germline, CDR1 is DFQATT and CDR2 is SNEGSKA (reference sequence). The CDR3 bases are TGCAGTGCTAGAGATAGGCGGGGTGCTTTCTTT. As protein: CSARDRRGAFF.

This clone was seen only a few times. J is TRBJ2-3 and V is TRBV28; possibly TRBD2 for D (6 bases). CDR1 MDHEN and CDR2 SYDVKM come from the germline V gene. Deletions cut 8 bases from V and 1 base from J, with 13 bases between. The CDR3 sequence is 14 residues long. This CDR3 reads CASGTRRGTDTQYF. CDR3 bases: TGTGCCAGCGGGACCCGGAGGGGCACAGATACGCAGTATTTT.

This clone was recorded only once. The chain recombines TRBV4-2 with TRBJ2-2; 8 bases match TRBD1. Germline-derived CDR1 and CDR2 are LGHNA and YNFKEQ. The CDR3 consists of 16 residues. V was clipped by 0 bases and J by 6 bases; unmatched bases: 6. The CDR3 region is CASSQDRSGQAGELFF. Written as DNA, the CDR3 is TGTGCCAGCAGCCAAGATAGGTCGGGACAGGCCGGGGAGCTGTTTTTT.

The V call is TRBV5-4, the J call TRBJ1-2; maybe TRBD1 (6 bases). Trimming cost V 5 bases and J 3 bases, with 11 bases left between them. The CDR3 loop spans 13 amino acids. CDR1 is SGHNT and CDR2 is YYREEE in the germline V gene (reference sequence). The CDR3 DNA reads TGTGCCAGCAGACCGGACAGAGACTATGGCTACACCTTC. Its translation is CASRPDRDYGYTF.

This clone showed up just once. V usage is TRBV28 and J usage is TRBJ2-4; 10 bases agree with TRBD1. The trim removed 5 bases at V and 6 bases at J, leaving 7 bases unmatched. From germline, CDR1 is MDHEN and CDR2 SYDVKM. The CDR3 contains 15 residues. The CDR3 sequence: CASSPRQGAANIQYF. The CDR3 region has the DNA TGTGCCAGCAGTCCAAGACAGGGGGCCGCAAACATTCAGTACTTC.

This clone was recorded only once. The chain is built from TRBV19 and TRBJ1-6; 7 bases align to TRBD1. The germline gives CDR1 LNHDA, CDR2 SQIVND (reference sequence). V dropped 3 bases and J dropped 7; count of bases not matched to a gene: 3. This CDR3 contains 14 residues. The CDR3 sequence: CASSIDRVNSPLHF. The DNA for the CDR3 is TGTGCCAGTAGTATCGACAGGGTCAATTCACCCCTCCACTTT.

The chain uses TRBV19 and TRBJ2-1, with 12 bases lining up with TRBD2. This CDR3 spans 16 amino acids. V gave up 5 bases and J gave up 5 bases; unmatched junction bases: 7. Germline V lookup: CDR1 LNHDA, CDR2 SQIVND (reference sequence). CDR3: CASSHRRLAGDNEQFF. In DNA form, the CDR3 reads TGTGCCAGTAGTCACCGTCGACTAGCGGGGGACAATGAGCAGTTCTTC.

About this clone itself: At the DNA level, this CDR3 is encoded by other sequences in the same sample as well. V and J are TRBV20-1 and TRBJ1-1; TRBD1 is a possible D gene (5 bases). V dropped 6 bases and J dropped 8 bases, with 13 bases sitting between them. Germline V gives CDR1 DFQATT, CDR2 SNEGSKA (reference sequence). The CDR3 extends over 11 amino acids. The CDR3 coding sequence is TGCAGTGCGTCTCCAAGGGGCGAAGCTTTCTTT. Protein: CSASPRGEAFF.

The V call is TRBV28, the J call TRBJ1-1; TRBD1 agrees at 10 bases. Germline CDR1 reads MDHEN; CDR2 reads SYDVKM. The CDR3 sequence is 17 residues long. J gave up 8 bases and V 0 bases, and 12 bases lay outside the gene matches. The CDR3 DNA reads TGTGCCAGCAGTTTATGGGGGGACAGGGGCTCTTATTCGGAAGCTTTCTTT. Protein product: CASSLWGDRGSYSEAFF.

This chain's CDR3 is CASSSPRDTQYF. The CDR3 region has the DNA TGTGCCAGCAGTTCCCCCAGGGATACGCAGTATTTT. The rearrangement joins TRBV28 to TRBJ2-3, with D hard to call. CDR1 and CDR2 (germline): MDHEN, SYDVKM. Trimming took off 4 bases at V and 6 bases at J, with 8 bases between the two ends. The CDR3 loop spans 12 amino acids.

As regards this clone: The sample has other DNA sequences that encode this CDR3 too. The V and J genes are TRBV6-2 or TRBV6-3 and TRBJ1-3; D is unclear. The CDR3 loop spans 12 amino acids. Germline assignment: CDR1 MNHEY and CDR2 SVGEGT. V gave up 6 bases and J gave up 4 bases, with 7 bases separating them. The CDR3 sequence is CASSPSGNTIYF. The CDR3 nucleotides are TGTGCCAGCAGCCCCTCGGGAAACACCATATATTTT.

V is TRBV6-6 and J is TRBJ1-1; D is undetermined. CDR3 length: 13 amino acids. Germline V gene lookup returns CDR1 MNHNY and CDR2 SVGAGI (reference sequence). V lost 5 bases and J lost 0, with 7 bases in between. Written as DNA, the CDR3 is TGTGCCAGCAGTAACGGGATGAACACTGAAGCTTTCTTT. Translated: CASSNGMNTEAFF.

J is TRBJ2-7 and V is TRBV30, with D unresolved. Trimming removed 1 base from V and 3 bases from J, with 4 bases in between. CDR3 size: 11 residues. Germline V CDR1 and CDR2: GTSNPN, SVGIG (reference sequence). CDR3 bases: TGTGCCTGGAGTGAATACTACGAGCAGTACTTC. This sequence encodes CAWSEYYEQYF.

The genes are TRBV7-6 and TRBJ1-1; perhaps TRBD1 as D (6 bases). The CDR3 spans 13 residues. Per germline, CDR1 SGHVS and CDR2 FNYEAQ. Trimming shortened V by 5 bases and J by 3 bases, and 10 bases separated the two germline ends. CDR3 nucleotides: TGTGCCAGCAGCGAAGGACAGTACACTGAAGCTTTCTTT. This sequence encodes CASSEGQYTEAFF. Combining the CDR3 with reference TRBV7-6 and TRBJ1-1 gives the whole variable domain GAGVSQSPRYKVTKRGQDVALRCDPISGHVSLYWYRQALGQGPEFLTYFNYEAQQDKSGLPNDRFSAERPEGSISTLTIQRTEQRDSAMYRCASSEGQYTEAFFGQGTRLTVV.

The rearrangement links TRBV5-4 to TRBJ1-1; D is undetermined. The germline V and J ends were trimmed by 3 bases and 1 base, with 10 bases remaining between them. This CDR3 has 14 amino acids. CDR1 is SGHNT, CDR2 YYREEE, per germline (reference sequence). Here the CDR3 DNA reads TGTGCCAGCAGCTCCCCAACAAGGAACACTGAAGCTTTCTTT. Its protein is CASSSPTRNTEAFF.

The chain uses TRBV10-2 and TRBJ2-1, with D perhaps TRBD1 (5 bases). The germline gives CDR1 WSHSY, CDR2 SAAADI. Trimming removed 6 bases from V and 5 bases from J, with 14 bases in between. The CDR3 is 14 amino acids. The CDR3, as DNA: TGCGCCAGCAGCATCAGGGATATAGACAATGAGCAGTTCTTC. Translation: CASSIRDIDNEQFF.

V and J are TRBV7-9 and TRBJ2-3; 8 nucleotides match TRBD2. The V gene end was trimmed by 3 bases and the J gene end by 6 bases; junction bases not matched to a gene: 8. CDR3 length: 15 amino acids. Germline lookup yields CDR1 SEHNR and CDR2 FQNEAQ (reference sequence). The CDR3 sequence: CASSFQAGVTDTQYF. DNA of the CDR3: TGTGCCAGCAGCTTTCAAGCGGGAGTGACCGATACGCAGTATTTT.

This clone was recorded only once. The chain links TRBV6-5 to TRBJ1-2; 7 bases agree with TRBD1. Per the germline V gene, CDR1 is MNHEY and CDR2 is SVGAGI. V shed 8 bases, J shed 7 bases, and the junction held 10 bases outside the gene matches. CDR3 length: 13 amino acids. The CDR3 reads CASVGQAWGGYTF. DNA for the CDR3: TGTGCCAGCGTCGGACAGGCCTGGGGTGGCTACACCTTC.

V is TRBV20-1 and J is TRBJ2-1; D is ambiguous. With 3 bases removed from V and 9 bases from J, the gap between germline ends came to 6 bases. Looked up from germline, CDR1 is DFQATT and CDR2 is SNEGSKA (reference sequence). The CDR3 length is 10 residues. The DNA of the CDR3 is TGCAGTGCTAGTTATATTGAGCAGTTCTTC. This translates into CSASYIEQFF.